The TCR beta chain described here comes from a study of shared clonotypes between healthy human individuals. The authors ran the assay at deep level. Assay used: immunoSEQ multiplex PCR; TCRdb lists only in-frame clones, some missing. The data show roughly 1,000,000 clones, approximately 80% seen once. Germline assignment: CDR1 LNHNV and CDR2 YYDKDF (reference sequence). The CDR3 contains 16 residues. V lost 5 bases, J lost 1 base, and 9 bases stayed unmatched. The sequenced sample was memory CD4+ T cells from PBMCs. Subset described: CD45RA-negative fraction. V gene TRBV15 combines with J gene TRBJ2-3, with 7 nucleotides matching TRBD2. The TCR was taken from a man aged 18 to 30 in good health. Some clones in this sample may be carry-over from other donors' samples. Here the CDR3 reads CATSGAGVLRTDTQYF. CDR3 DNA: TGTGCCACCAGCGGCGCGGGGGTTCTACGCACAGATACGCAGTATTTT.